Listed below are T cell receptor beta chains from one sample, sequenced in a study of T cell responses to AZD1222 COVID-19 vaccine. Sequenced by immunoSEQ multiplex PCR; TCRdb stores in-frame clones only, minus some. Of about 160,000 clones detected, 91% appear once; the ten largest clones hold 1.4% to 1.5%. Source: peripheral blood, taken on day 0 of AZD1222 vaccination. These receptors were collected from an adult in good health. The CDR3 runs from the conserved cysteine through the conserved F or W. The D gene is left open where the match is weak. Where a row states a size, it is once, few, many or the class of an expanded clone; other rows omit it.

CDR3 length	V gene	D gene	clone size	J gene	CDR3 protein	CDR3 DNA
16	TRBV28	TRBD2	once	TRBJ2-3	CASSYPLAGRTDTQYF	TGTGCCAGCAGTTACCCCCTAGCGGGGCGCACAGATACGCAGTATTTT
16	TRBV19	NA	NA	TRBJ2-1	CASSIDRSAPYNEQFF	TGTGCCAGTAGTATAGATCGCTCTGCGCCCTACAATGAGCAGTTCTTC
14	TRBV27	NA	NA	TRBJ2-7	CASSPWGRAYEQYF	TGTGCCAGCAGCCCTTGGGGGAGAGCCTACGAGCAGTACTTC
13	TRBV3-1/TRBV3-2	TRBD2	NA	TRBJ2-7	CASSRLAGSEQYF	TGTGCCAGCAGCCGGCTAGCGGGGAGCGAGCAGTACTTC
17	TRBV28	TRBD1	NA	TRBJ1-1	CASSPIINWDSNTEAFF	TGTGCCAGCAGTCCCATAATAAACTGGGACAGCAACACTGAAGCTTTCTTT
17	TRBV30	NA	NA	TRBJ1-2	CAWSVSPVILPNYGYTF	TGTGCCTGGAGTGTTTCCCCAGTAATTCTCCCTAACTATGGCTACACCTTC
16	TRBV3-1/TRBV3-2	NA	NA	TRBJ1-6	CASSQGDSSYNSPLHF	TGTGCCAGCAGCCAAGGAGATAGCTCCTATAATTCACCCCTCCACTTT
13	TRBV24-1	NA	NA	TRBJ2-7	CATSLSGTYEQYF	TGTGCCACCTCCCTCAGCGGTACCTACGAGCAGTACTTC
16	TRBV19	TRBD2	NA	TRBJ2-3	CASSYGLAGVTDTQYF	TGTGCCAGTAGTTATGGACTAGCGGGGGTCACAGATACGCAGTATTTT
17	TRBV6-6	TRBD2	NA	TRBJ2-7	CASSPGLAAVSSYEQYF	TGTGCCAGCAGTCCGGGACTAGCGGCCGTTAGCTCCTACGAGCAGTACTTC
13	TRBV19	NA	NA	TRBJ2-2	CASLGEGTGELFF	TGTGCCAGTCTTGGGGAAGGCACCGGGGAGCTGTTTTTT
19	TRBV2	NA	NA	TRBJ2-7	CASRARTAASPSYEFGEDF	TGTGCCAGCAGGGCCAGGACGGCGGCCTCCCCTTCCTACGAATTTGGAGAGGACTTC
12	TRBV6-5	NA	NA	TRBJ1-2	CASWKGQGGYTF	TGTGCCAGCTGGAAAGGGCAAGGTGGCTACACCTTC
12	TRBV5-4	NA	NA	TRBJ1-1	CGAGRENTEAFF	TGTGGGGCAGGACGGGAGAACACTGAAGCTTTCTTT
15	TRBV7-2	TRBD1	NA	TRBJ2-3	CASSQGGYHTDTQYF	TGTGCCAGCAGTCAAGGGGGCTACCACACAGATACGCAGTATTTT
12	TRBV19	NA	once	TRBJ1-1	CASRGRSPEAFF	TGTGCCAGTAGAGGACGGTCTCCTGAAGCTTTCTTT
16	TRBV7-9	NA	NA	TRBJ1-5	CASSPIVVNRAQPQHF	TGTGCCAGCAGCCCCATTGTCGTTAACAGGGCTCAGCCCCAGCATTTT
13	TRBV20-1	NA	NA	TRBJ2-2	CSASWGNTGELFF	TGCAGTGCTAGTTGGGGGAACACCGGGGAGCTGTTTTTT
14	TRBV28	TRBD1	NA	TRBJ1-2	CASTLDRAVRGYTF	TGTGCCAGCACCCTTGACAGGGCGGTTCGCGGCTACACCTTC
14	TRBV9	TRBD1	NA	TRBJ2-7	CASSAGGGTGEQYF	TGTGCCAGCAGCGCCGGGGGCGGGACAGGCGAGCAGTACTTC
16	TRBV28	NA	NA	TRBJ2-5	CASSLGWRRDGETQYF	TGTGCCAGCAGTTTGGGTTGGCGGCGGGACGGGGAGACCCAGTACTTC
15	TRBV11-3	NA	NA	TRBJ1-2	CASSFSGALFYGYTF	TGTGCCAGCAGCTTCTCAGGGGCGCTGTTCTATGGCTACACCTTC
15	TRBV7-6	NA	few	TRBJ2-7	CASSLGTSSSYEQYF	TGTGCCAGCAGCTTAGGGACGTCGAGCTCCTACGAGCAGTACTTC
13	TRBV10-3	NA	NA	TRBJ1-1	CAISDPLGEGAFF	TGTGCCATCAGTGACCCCCTAGGGGAAGGAGCTTTCTTT
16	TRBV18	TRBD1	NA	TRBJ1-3	CASSPRGQAAGNTIYF	TGTGCCAGCTCACCACGCGGACAGGCGGCTGGAAACACCATATATTTT
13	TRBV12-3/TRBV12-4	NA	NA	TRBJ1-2	CASSSKGLYGYTF	TGTGCCAGCAGTTCGAAGGGGCTCTATGGCTACACCTTC
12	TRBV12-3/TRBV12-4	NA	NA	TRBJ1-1	CASREEGPEAFF	TGTGCCAGCAGAGAAGAAGGTCCTGAAGCTTTCTTT
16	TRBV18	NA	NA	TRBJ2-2	CASSPIAHQNTGELFF	TGTGCCAGCTCACCTATTGCCCATCAGAACACCGGGGAGCTGTTTTTT
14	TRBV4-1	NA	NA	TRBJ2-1	CASSQGIGRNEQFF	TGCGCCAGCAGCCAAGGTATCGGGCGCAATGAGCAGTTCTTC
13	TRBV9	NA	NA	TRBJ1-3	CASSVDEGNTIYF	TGTGCCAGCAGCGTAGACGAGGGAAACACCATATATTTT
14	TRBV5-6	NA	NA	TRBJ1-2	CASTRQRSQYGYTF	TGTGCCAGCACCAGACAGCGATCCCAATATGGCTACACCTTC
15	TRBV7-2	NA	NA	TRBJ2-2	CASSPGLGDPGELFF	TGTGCCAGCAGCCCCGGTTTGGGGGACCCCGGGGAGCTGTTTTTT
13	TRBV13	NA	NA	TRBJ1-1	CASSRGAAGEAFF	TGTGCCAGCAGCCGGGGGGCAGCAGGAGAAGCTTTCTTT
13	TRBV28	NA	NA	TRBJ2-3	CASSGARGDTQYF	TGTGCCAGCAGTGGCGCTCGAGGAGATACGCAGTATTTT
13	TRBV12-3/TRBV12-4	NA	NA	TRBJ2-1	CASSLSSYNEQFF	TGTGCCAGCAGTTTGTCCAGCTACAATGAGCAGTTCTTC
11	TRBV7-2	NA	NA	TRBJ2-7	CASSLTYEQYF	TGTGCCAGCAGCCTTACCTACGAGCAGTACTTC
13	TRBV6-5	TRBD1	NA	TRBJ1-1	CASSLQGYTEAFF	TGTGCCAGCAGTTTACAGGGGTACACTGAAGCTTTCTTT
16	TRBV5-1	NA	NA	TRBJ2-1	CASSLVGGAAYNEQFF	TGCGCCAGCAGCTTGGTTGGGGGGGCAGCCTACAATGAGCAGTTCTTC
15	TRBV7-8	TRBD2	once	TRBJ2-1	CASKRESHSYNEQFF	TGTGCCAGTAAGCGGGAGTCACACTCCTACAATGAGCAGTTCTTC
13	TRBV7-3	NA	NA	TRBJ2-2	CASSDRDIGELFF	TGTGCCAGCAGCGACCGGGACATCGGGGAGCTGTTTTTT
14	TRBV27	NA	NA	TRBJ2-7	CASSFQAEGSEQYF	TGTGCCAGCAGTTTTCAAGCGGAGGGGAGCGAGCAGTACTTC
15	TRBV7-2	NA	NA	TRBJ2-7	CASSPLVPTGYEQYF	TGTGCCAGCAGCCCCCTAGTTCCAACGGGCTACGAGCAGTACTTC
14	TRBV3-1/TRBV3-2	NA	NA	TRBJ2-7	CASSQFANSYEQYF	TGTGCCAGCAGCCAATTCGCCAACTCCTACGAGCAGTACTTC
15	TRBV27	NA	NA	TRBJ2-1	CASSLGGNSYNEQFF	TGTGCCAGCAGTTTAGGCGGGAACTCCTACAATGAGCAGTTCTTC
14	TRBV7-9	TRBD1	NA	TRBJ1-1	CASSGPGQSAEAFF	TGTGCCAGCAGCGGGCCGGGACAGTCAGCTGAAGCTTTCTTT
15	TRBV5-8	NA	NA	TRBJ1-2	CASSLGEGGYYGYTF	TGTGCCAGCAGCTTGGGCGAGGGGGGCTACTATGGCTACACCTTC
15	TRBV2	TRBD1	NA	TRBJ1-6	CASRGEQGFNSPLHF	TGTGCCAGCCGTGGAGAACAGGGGTTTAATTCACCCCTCCACTTT
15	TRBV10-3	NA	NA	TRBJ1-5	CAISETSPGDQPQHF	TGTGCCATCAGTGAGACCTCACCCGGGGACCAGCCCCAGCATTTT
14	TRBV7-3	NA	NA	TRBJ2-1	CASSPDTSYNEQFF	TGTGCCAGCAGTCCGGACACCTCGTACAATGAGCAGTTCTTC
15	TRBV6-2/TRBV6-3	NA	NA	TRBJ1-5	CASSYGRQGNQPQHF	TGTGCCAGCAGTTACGGGAGACAGGGCAATCAGCCCCAGCATTTT
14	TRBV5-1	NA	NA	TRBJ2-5	CASSLESGIETQYF	TGCGCCAGCAGCTTGGAGTCGGGAATAGAGACCCAGTACTTC
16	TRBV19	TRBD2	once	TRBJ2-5	CASSSHSGGSGETQYF	TGTGCCAGTAGTTCCCATAGCGGGGGGAGTGGAGAGACCCAGTACTTC